This entry is about one T cell receptor (beta chain). The sample contains more than one DNA sequence encoding this CDR3. Clones were read by immunoSEQ multiplex PCR, and TCRdb kept only the in-frame ones, dropping some. The sample lists 2 million to 3 million clones; roughly nine tenths were seen once. The sample originates from a study of shared clonotypes between healthy human individuals. The TCR originated in a man aged 18 to 29 in good health. Material for sequencing was naive CD4+ T cells sorted from blood. Described subset: CD45RA+ positively selected.

CDR3 region: CASSLGGGYTDTQYF. The CDR3 nucleotides are TGCGCCAGCAGCTTGGGTGGGGGCTACACAGATACGCAGTATTTT. The genes are TRBV5-1 and TRBJ2-3, with D maybe TRBD1 (6 bases). CDR3 length: 15 residues. Trimming cost V 0 bases and J 2 bases, with 10 bases left between them. CDR1 and CDR2 from the germline V gene are SGHRS and YFSETQ.